The 17 T cell receptor beta chains given below trace back to one sample, sequenced in a study of T-cell memory formation after mild COVID-19. TCRdb reprocessed the 5' RACE reads via MiXCR and lists one record per CDR3 protein. The sample yields around 300,000 distinct CDR3 sequences, about an eighth seen once. Sequences were obtained from PBMCs or a T cell subset sorted from them (not recorded which). The receptors shown here come from a man younger than 30 who had mild COVID-19 (a few samples of this study predate the infection). Cell type and time point are not known.

J is TRBJ1-3 and V is TRBV5-1; D uncertain. V lost 1 base and J lost 0, with 11 bases in between. CDR3 size: 16 residues. Germline V lookup: CDR1 SGHRS, CDR2 YFSETQ. Here the CDR3 DNA reads TGCGCCAGCAGCTTGTTCGAGGCGGTCTCTGGAAACACCATATATTTT. Protein product: CASSLFEAVSGNTIYF.

This clonotype has just a few counts. The rearrangement joins TRBV4-3 to TRBJ1-4; D remains ambiguous. The CDR3 totals 18 residues. Trimming took off 4 bases at V and 3 bases at J, with 21 bases between the two ends. Germline V gives CDR1 LGHNA, CDR2 YSLEER. This CDR3 is CASSRGGLVKKSNEKLFF. The CDR3 DNA is TGCGCCAGCAGCCGCGGAGGGTTGGTTAAAAAGTCTAATGAAAAACTGTTTTTT.

The sample holds a few counts of this clonotype. V and J are TRBV7-9 and TRBJ2-5, with 8 bases lining up with TRBD2. Germline V CDR1 and CDR2: SEHNR, FQNEAQ (reference sequence). J lost 4 bases, V lost 1 base, and 14 bases had no gene match. The CDR3 covers 18 residues. The chain's CDR3 is CASSLGYDWRGERETQYF. The CDR3 nucleotides are TGTGCCAGCAGCTTAGGATATGATTGGCGGGGGGAACGAGAGACCCAGTACTTC.

The rearrangement links TRBV20-1 to TRBJ1-1, with D possibly being TRBD1 (5 bases). Germline CDR1 DFQATT, CDR2 SNEGSKA (reference sequence). The CDR3 is 13 amino acids. V lost 6 bases and J 1 base, leaving 12 bases between the germline ends. Here the CDR3 reads CSAGGRANTEAFF. Written as DNA, the CDR3 is TGCAGTGCGGGGGGACGGGCGAACACTGAAGCTTTCTTT.

This chain links TRBV7-9 with TRBJ2-5; 8 bases are shared with TRBD1. The CDR3 extends over 18 amino acids. V lost 3 bases to trimming and J lost 0 bases; unmatched junction nucleotides: 12. From germline, CDR1 is SEHNR and CDR2 FQNEAQ (reference sequence). This CDR3 reads CASSLGLTGDEYQETQYF. The DNA of the CDR3 is TGTGCCAGCAGCTTGGGGCTGACAGGGGATGAATACCAAGAGACCCAGTACTTC.

The J gene is TRBJ2-2, the V gene TRBV11-2; 12 bases are a match to TRBD2. CDR3 length: 16 residues. Germline loops: CDR1 SGHAT, CDR2 FQNNGV. V gave up 5 bases and J gave up 7 bases; unmatched junction bases: 8. The CDR3 region is CASSPGLAGKFGELFF. The CDR3 DNA sequence: TGTGCCAGCAGCCCTGGACTAGCGGGGAAGTTCGGGGAGCTGTTTTTT. The whole variable domain, remainder taken from reference TRBV11-2 and TRBJ2-2, is EAGVAQSPRYKIIEKRQSVAFWCNPISGHATLYWYQQILGQGPKLLIQFQNNGVVDDSQLPKDRFSAERLKGVDSTLKIQPAKLEDSAVYLCASSPGLAGKFGELFFGEGSRLTVL.

This rearrangement joins TRBV10-3 to TRBJ2-1; D unresolved. With 0 bases removed from V and 0 bases from J, the gap between germline ends came to 9 bases. Germline V lookup: CDR1 ENHRY, CDR2 SYGVKD. The CDR3 contains 16 residues. CDR3 sequence (DNA): TGTGCCATCAGTGAGTCAAGGAAGAGCTCCTACAATGAGCAGTTCTTC. This sequence encodes CAISESRKSSYNEQFF.

J is TRBJ2-1 and V is TRBV27; 9 positions match TRBD2. V trimming: 3 bases; J trimming: 8 bases; junction bases outside the gene matches: 2. Germline values: CDR1 MNHEY, CDR2 SMNVEV (reference sequence). The CDR3 is 13 residues long. As DNA, the CDR3 is TGTGCCAGCAGTTTCCTAGCGGGGTATGAGCAGTTCTTC. Its protein product is CASSFLAGYEQFF.

This clonotype came up a few times. The J gene is TRBJ2-5, the V gene TRBV14, with D hard to call. Germline loops: CDR1 SGHDN, CDR2 FVKESK. Deletions cut 0 bases from V and 7 bases from J, with 12 bases between. This CDR3 is 14 amino acids long. The CDR3 region is CASSQENQWGTQYF. The CDR3 DNA follows: TGTGCCAGCAGCCAAGAGAATCAGTGGGGGACCCAGTACTTC. Full variable domain (missing parts from reference TRBV14 and TRBJ2-5): EAGVTQFPSHSVIEKGQTVTLRCDPISGHDNLYWYRRVMGKEIKFLLHFVKESKQDESGMPNNRFLAERTGGTYSTLKVQPAELEDSGVYFCASSQENQWGTQYFGPGTRLLVL.

This clonotype was seen more than once but under ten times. The rearrangement uses TRBV4-3 and TRBJ2-3; TRBD2 aligns across 12 bases. CDR3 size: 17 residues. J lost 3 bases, V lost 0 bases, and 4 bases had no gene match. The germline CDR1 and CDR2 sequences are LGHNA and YSLEER. The CDR3 region is CASSQDGLAGRTDTQYF. The CDR3 nucleotides read TGCGCCAGCAGCCAAGACGGACTAGCGGGGAGGACAGATACGCAGTATTTT.

This clonotype was detected a few times. V gene TRBV4-1 combines with J gene TRBJ1-2; D may be TRBD1 (5 bases). Germline V gives CDR1 MGHRA, CDR2 YSYEKL. V lost 1 base, J lost 2 bases, and 11 bases lay in between. This CDR3 is 15 amino acids long. The CDR3 nucleotides are TGCGCCAGCAGCCAAGTAAATGGGGGAAACTATGGCTACACCTTC. It translates to CASSQVNGGNYGYTF.

V and J are TRBV6-2 or TRBV6-3 and TRBJ2-7; TRBD1 matches at 10 bases. The CDR3 is made up of 15 amino acids. Germline V gives CDR1 MNHEY, CDR2 SVGEGT. V shed 5 bases and J 5 bases; nucleotides not matched to a gene: 9. The CDR3 DNA is TGTGCCAGCAGTCACCGGGACAGGGGTATCCACGAGCAGTACTTC. Encoded protein: CASSHRDRGIHEQYF.

The table lists this clonotype with a few counts. The chain joins TRBV7-8 to TRBJ2-3; 7 positions match TRBD2. The CDR3 extends over 17 amino acids. Germline lookup yields CDR1 SGHVS and CDR2 FQNEAQ. J lost 3 bases, V lost 4 bases, and 13 bases had no gene match. DNA for the CDR3: TGTGCCAGCAGCTCCCTGGCAGCGGGACTGACGACAGATACGCAGTATTTT. Translation gives CASSSLAAGLTTDTQYF.

The sample holds a few counts of this clonotype. The V call is TRBV5-1, the J call TRBJ2-2, with 9 bases that match TRBD1. Germline CDR1 reads SGHRS; CDR2 reads YFSETQ. Trimming cost V 3 bases and J 4 bases; bases outside gene matches: 4. This CDR3 region has 15 residues. CDR3 loop: CASSSRTGATGELFF. CDR3 bases: TGCGCCAGCAGCTCGAGGACAGGGGCCACCGGGGAGCTGTTTTTT.

The genes are TRBV11-2 and TRBJ2-5, with D uncertain. Germline-derived CDR1 and CDR2 are SGHAT and FQNNGV. V shed 5 bases and J shed 1 base, with 5 bases lying between them. This CDR3 contains 12 residues. CDR3 loop: CASSHIQETQYF. For the CDR3, the DNA is TGTGCCAGCAGCCATATCCAAGAGACCCAGTACTTC.

This clonotype has just a few counts. This chain links TRBV27 with TRBJ1-6; 10 positions match TRBD1. This CDR3 spans 16 amino acids. The germline CDR1 and CDR2 sequences are MNHEY and SMNVEV (reference sequence). Trimming at V came to 2 bases and at J to 7 bases, leaving 5 bases not matched to a gene. The CDR3 nucleotides read TGTGCCAGCAGTTTAGACCCGGACAGGGGGAATTCACCCCTCCACTTT. Protein sequence: CASSLDPDRGNSPLHF.

This clonotype has only a few counts. The genes are TRBV10-3 and TRBJ1-2; D gene unclear. Trimming took 11 bases from V and 5 from J, leaving 15 bases between them. The CDR3 contains 12 residues. The V gene's germline CDR1 is ENHRY and CDR2 SYGVKD. The CDR3 reads CAVDSAVYGYTF. The DNA for the CDR3 is TGTGCCGTCGATAGCGCAGTGTATGGCTACACCTTC.